Below are 26 T cell receptor beta chains sequenced from a single sample in a study of shared clonotypes between healthy human individuals. Only in-frame clones appear in the TCRdb table, and some are missing; sequencing was by immunoSEQ multiplex PCR. This sample yields around 2,000,000 clones, of which around 96% are seen a single time; around 1.1% belongs to the top ten. Naive CD8 isolation took CD45RO-negative cells positively selected for CCR7 and excluded terminally differentiated effector memory CD45RA+ cells. Sequencing was performed on naive CD8+ T cells sorted from blood. These receptors were collected from a man aged 18 to 29 in good health.

V and J are TRBV5-8 and TRBJ2-5; D is uncertain. In germline, CDR1 is SGHTS, CDR2 YDEGEE. V lost 4 bases and J 5 bases, leaving 21 bases between the germline ends. CDR3 length equals 16 residues. The CDR3 region has the DNA TGTGCCAGCAGCCGCCCCCGGCTAGAATACAAGGAGACCCAGTACTTC. It yields the protein CASSRPRLEYKETQYF. The variable domain in full, completed from reference TRBV5-8 and TRBJ2-5, reads EAGVTQSPTHLIKTRGQQATLRCSPISGHTSVYWYQQALGLGLQFLLWYDEGEERNRGNFPPRFSGRQFPNYSSELNVNALELEDSALYLCASSRPRLEYKETQYFGPGTRLLVL.

On this clone: The same CDR3 arises from other DNA sequences in this sample as well. This chain links TRBV4-3 with TRBJ2-7; D gene ambiguous. CDR1 is LGHNA, CDR2 YSLEER, per germline. Between the trimmed V and J ends, which lost 0 bases and 0 bases, there was a span of 6 bases. The CDR3 runs 14 residues. The CDR3 is CASSQDSSSYEQYF. CDR3 coding DNA: TGCGCCAGCAGCCAAGACTCTAGCTCCTACGAGCAGTACTTC.

The gene calls are TRBV5-4 and TRBJ2-5; no firm D call. Trimming took off 4 bases at V and 8 bases at J, with 12 bases between the two ends. The CDR3 has 12 residues. Germline V lookup: CDR1 SGHNT, CDR2 YYREEE (reference sequence). The CDR3 reads CASSGAVGTQYF. The CDR3 DNA follows: TGTGCCAGCAGCGGCGCCGTGGGAACCCAGTACTTC.

V is TRBV28 and J is TRBJ1-5, with a tentative D call TRBD1 (5 bases). With 5 bases removed from V and 4 bases from J, the gap between germline ends came to 9 bases. There are 13 residues in the CDR3. Per germline, CDR1 MDHEN and CDR2 SYDVKM. CDR3 protein: CASSAGPNQPQHF. The DNA of the CDR3 is TGTGCCAGCAGTGCGGGGCCGAATCAGCCCCAGCATTTT.

The chain combines TRBV5-1 with TRBJ2-7, with 9 bases matching TRBD2. V gave up 4 bases and J gave up 3 bases; unmatched junction bases: 8. Germline V gene lookup returns CDR1 SGHRS and CDR2 YFSETQ. The CDR3 loop spans 15 amino acids. The CDR3: CASSPDRLADYEQYF. The CDR3 nucleotides are TGCGCCAGCAGCCCGGATAGACTAGCGGACTACGAGCAGTACTTC.

The chain recombines TRBV28 with TRBJ1-1; 11 bases line up with TRBD1. With 2 bases clipped from V and 5 bases from J, the junction kept 7 bases outside the gene matches. Germline CDR1 is MDHEN and CDR2 is SYDVKM. The CDR3 is 16 amino acids. The CDR3 DNA is TGTGCCAGCAGTTTACCCGGGACAGGGGGTCGGACTGAAGCTTTCTTT. The encoded protein is CASSLPGTGGRTEAFF.

The chain joins TRBV28 to TRBJ1-2; D is unresolved. This CDR3 is built from 11 residues. The germline CDR1 and CDR2 sequences are MDHEN and SYDVKM. The germline V and J ends were trimmed by 6 bases and 2 bases, with 4 bases remaining between them. The CDR3 DNA reads TGTGCCAGCAGCACCAACTATGGCTACACCTTC. Protein product: CASSTNYGYTF.

The CDR3 coding sequence is TGTGCCTGGAGTGTACTCTCTCCAGGGGAGACCCAGTACTTC. This codes for CAWSVLSPGETQYF. The chain is built from TRBV30 and TRBJ2-5; TRBD1 might be the D (5 bases). The CDR3 contains 14 residues. The V end was cut by 0 bases, the J end by 5 bases, with 13 bases between. CDR1 is GTSNPN and CDR2 is SVGIG in the germline V gene (reference sequence). The full variable domain, with the rest looked up from reference TRBV30 and TRBJ2-5, is SQTIHQWPATLVQPVGSPLSLECTVEGTSNPNLYWYRQAAGRGLQLLFYSVGIGQISSEVPQNLSASRPQDRQFILSSKKLLLSDSGFYLCAWSVLSPGETQYFGPGTRLLVL.

The chain is built from TRBV4-3 and TRBJ2-7, with 11 bases fitting TRBD2. J was trimmed by 0 bases and V by 4 bases; bases with no gene match: 11. Germline values: CDR1 LGHNA, CDR2 YSLEER. The CDR3 runs 18 residues. The CDR3 protein is CASSPWGSGRDLSYEQYF. The CDR3 nucleotides are TGCGCCAGCAGCCCATGGGGTAGCGGGAGGGACCTCTCCTACGAGCAGTACTTC.

The rearrangement joins TRBV9 to TRBJ1-2; unclear D gene. V was pared by 3 bases and J by 5 bases, with 17 bases between. The V gene's germline CDR1 is SGDLS and CDR2 YYNGEE. The CDR3 extends over 15 amino acids. DNA of the CDR3: TGTGCCAGCAGCGAAATAGGGAACAGCTTATATGGCTACACCTTC. Protein product: CASSEIGNSLYGYTF.

The genes are TRBV11-3 and TRBJ1-1, with 8 bases aligning to TRBD1. J gave up 8 bases and V 0 bases, and 2 bases lay outside the gene matches. The CDR3 sequence is 13 residues long. Germline-derived CDR1 and CDR2 are SGHNT and YENEEA. This CDR3 is CASSLDGTGEAFF. The CDR3 DNA follows: TGTGCCAGCAGCTTAGATGGGACAGGCGAAGCTTTCTTT.

The rearrangement links TRBV28 to TRBJ2-5; maybe TRBD2 (5 bases). This CDR3 region has 15 residues. V was pared by 3 bases and J by 1 base, with 12 bases between. CDR1 and CDR2 from the germline V gene are MDHEN and SYDVKM. The CDR3 nucleotides read TGTGCCAGCAGTTTGAACGGGGAGTTCCAAGAGACCCAGTACTTC. Translation: CASSLNGEFQETQYF.

The chain links TRBV4-2 to TRBJ1-1, with 8 positions matching TRBD1. Losses at the gene ends were 0 bases for V and 4 bases for J; bases not matched to a gene: 4. CDR1 and CDR2 (germline): LGHNA, YNFKEQ. The CDR3 is 15 amino acids. The CDR3 is CASSQDPGQVTEAFF. Here the CDR3 DNA reads TGTGCCAGCAGCCAAGATCCGGGACAGGTCACTGAAGCTTTCTTT.

This clone has a single count. The chain has TRBV28 and TRBJ1-4; D is uncertain. Germline CDR1 MDHEN, CDR2 SYDVKM. CDR3 size: 14 residues. V gave up 3 bases and J gave up 6 bases, with 11 bases separating them. The CDR3 sequence is CASSFWGGDEKLFF. The DNA for the CDR3 is TGTGCCAGCAGTTTCTGGGGTGGGGATGAAAAACTGTTTTTT. The full variable domain, rest sourced from reference TRBV28 and TRBJ1-4, is DVKVTQSSRYLVKRTGEKVFLECVQDMDHENMFWYRQDPGLGLRLIYFSYDVKMKEKGDIPEGYSVSREKKERFSLILESASTNQTSMYLCASSFWGGDEKLFFGSGTQLSVL.

Worth noting for this clone: Other DNA sequences in this sample translate to the same CDR3. This rearrangement joins TRBV5-4 to TRBJ1-1; D is unresolved. The CDR3 sequence is 12 residues long. The V gene lost 0 bases and the J gene lost 3 bases, with 3 bases spanning the gap. The V gene's germline CDR1 is SGHNT and CDR2 YYREEE (reference sequence). The CDR3 DNA sequence: TGTGCCAGCAGCTTGGGATACACTGAAGCTTTCTTT. Translation gives CASSLGYTEAFF.

J is TRBJ2-7 and V is TRBV27, with 7 nucleotides matching TRBD2. V gave up 4 bases and J gave up 2 bases; unmatched junction bases: 5. In germline, CDR1 is MNHEY, CDR2 SMNVEV (reference sequence). The CDR3 contains 14 residues. CDR3 amino acids: CASSWGGGPYEQYF. The CDR3 DNA sequence: TGTGCCAGCAGTTGGGGGGGTGGGCCCTACGAGCAGTACTTC.

This chain connects TRBV30 to TRBJ2-5; TRBD2 is a possible D gene (5 bases). V lost 0 bases and J 4 bases, leaving 9 bases between the germline ends. The CDR3 runs to 13 residues. Germline V gives CDR1 GTSNPN, CDR2 SVGIG (reference sequence). CDR3 sequence: CAWSVLVRETQYF. DNA for the CDR3: TGTGCCTGGAGTGTACTAGTAAGAGAGACCCAGTACTTC.

This clone appeared a single time. The genes are TRBV19 and TRBJ2-7; 7 nucleotides line up with TRBD1. Germline V gene sequence: CDR1 LNHDA, CDR2 SQIVND (reference sequence). Trimming cost V 5 bases and J 3 bases; bases outside gene matches: 7. The length of the CDR3 is 14 residues. The DNA of the CDR3 is TGTGCCAGTAGTCCCGAGACAGGGAGCTACGAGCAGTACTTC. Encoded protein: CASSPETGSYEQYF.

With respect to this clone: Distinct nucleotide sequences in the sample also encode this CDR3. The rearrangement uses TRBV5-6 and TRBJ2-7; D may be TRBD1 (6 bases). The CDR3 is made up of 13 amino acids. Germline V lookup: CDR1 SGHDT, CDR2 YYEEEE. Trimming shortened V by 2 bases and J by 2 bases, and 8 bases separated the two germline ends. As DNA, the CDR3 is TGTGCCAGCAGCTTCCAGGGGCCCTACGAGCAGTACTTC. Protein product: CASSFQGPYEQYF.

This chain joins TRBV30 and TRBJ2-5, with D possibly matching TRBD2 (6 bases). V lost 7 bases to trimming and J lost 9 bases, with 18 bases between them. This CDR3 is 12 amino acids long. Per germline, CDR1 GTSNPN and CDR2 SVGIG (reference sequence). The CDR3 nucleotides are TGTGCCTTACTTCCGCCATCGGGGGCCCAGTACTTC. The encoded protein is CALLPPSGAQYF.

This clone was observed once. The CDR3 loop reads CASSEPGGAYTQYF. The CDR3, as DNA: TGTGCCAGCAGTGAACCCGGGGGGGCTTACACGCAGTATTTT. V gene TRBV25-1 combines with J gene TRBJ2-3; 8 bases map to TRBD2. Germline values: CDR1 MGHDK, CDR2 SYGVNS. V dropped 2 bases and J dropped 9; count of bases not matched to a gene: 7. The CDR3 has 14 residues.

This rearrangement joins TRBV2 to TRBJ1-2; D gene ambiguous. The CDR3 sequence is 14 residues long. Looked up from germline, CDR1 is SNHLY and CDR2 is FYNNEI. The V and J ends lost 2 bases and 3 bases respectively, with 10 bases between them. CDR3 coding DNA: TGTGCCAGCAGTGAACAGGAGACCTACTATGGCTACACCTTC. Translating gives CASSEQETYYGYTF.

The chain employs TRBV7-9 and TRBJ2-7; D unclear. Trimming removed 5 bases at V and 7 bases at J, with 12 bases between. The CDR3 is 12 amino acids. Germline CDR1 is SEHNR and CDR2 is FQNEAQ (reference sequence). The CDR3 sequence: CASSHDPIEQYF. The CDR3 DNA sequence: TGTGCCAGCAGCCACGACCCCATTGAGCAGTACTTC.

In nucleotides, the CDR3 is TGTGCCAGCAGCCTACTTGGACAATCTGGCTACACCTTC. Encoded protein: CASSLLGQSGYTF. V gene TRBV27 combines with J gene TRBJ1-2, with D possibly TRBD1 on 5 matching bases. CDR1 and CDR2 from the germline V gene are MNHEY and SMNVEV (reference sequence). Trimming removed 6 bases from V and 7 bases from J, with 15 bases in between. The CDR3 consists of 13 residues.

The chain is built from TRBV5-4 and TRBJ2-7, with D perhaps matching TRBD2 (6 bases). The CDR3 has 15 residues. Germline CDR1 SGHNT, CDR2 YYREEE (reference sequence). Trimming took 2 bases from V and 5 from J, leaving 17 bases between them. CDR3 sequence: CASSFGGLGNNEQYF. The CDR3 region has the DNA TGTGCCAGCAGCTTCGGGGGTCTGGGGAACAACGAGCAGTACTTC.

This chain links TRBV10-2 with TRBJ2-7; D gene unclear. The CDR3 totals 12 residues. V was shortened by 3 bases and J by 7 bases, with 10 bases between the two germline ends. Germline-derived CDR1 and CDR2 are WSHSY and SAAADI. The CDR3 here is CASSETGKEQYF. DNA of the CDR3: TGCGCCAGCAGTGAAACGGGTAAGGAGCAGTACTTC.